The clone carrying this TCR beta chain was counted a few times. V gave up 5 bases and J gave up 8 bases, with 22 bases separating them. This CDR3 comprises 16 residues. The germline V gene has CDR1 MNHNS and CDR2 SASEGT. Time point reported: blood at routine non-recurrence follow-up after resection. No cells were sorted before sequencing. The whole RNA sequenced was extracted from tumor, nontumor lung or frozen PBMC. The data stem from a study of spatial heterogeneity in lung cancer. TCRdb passed the 5' RACE reads through MiXCR, listing each CDR3 protein once. The sample includes some 54,000 distinct CDR3 sequences, roughly 8.1% of them seen just once.

V usage is TRBV6-1 and J usage is TRBJ2-1; possible D gene TRBD1, 6 bases. The sequenced sample was PBMCs, obtained at follow-up. This TCR came from a female donor with early-stage non-small cell lung cancer. Written as DNA, the CDR3 is TGTGCCAGCAGTCAAACCCGACAACAGGGTTTGGATGAGCAGTTCTTC. It translates to CASSQTRQQGLDEQFF.